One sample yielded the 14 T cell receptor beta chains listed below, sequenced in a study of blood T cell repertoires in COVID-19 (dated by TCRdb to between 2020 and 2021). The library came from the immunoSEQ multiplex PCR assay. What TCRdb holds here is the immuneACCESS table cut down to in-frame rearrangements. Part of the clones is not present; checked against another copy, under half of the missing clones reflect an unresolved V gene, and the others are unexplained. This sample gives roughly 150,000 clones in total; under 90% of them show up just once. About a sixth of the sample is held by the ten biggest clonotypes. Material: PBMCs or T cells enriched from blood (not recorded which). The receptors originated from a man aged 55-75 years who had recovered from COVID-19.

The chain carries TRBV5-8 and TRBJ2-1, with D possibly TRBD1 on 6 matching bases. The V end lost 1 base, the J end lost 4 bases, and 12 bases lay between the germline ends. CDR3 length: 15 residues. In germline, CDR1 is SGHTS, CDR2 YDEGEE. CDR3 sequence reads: CASSLYRALYNEQFF. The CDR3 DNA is TGTGCCAGCAGCTTGTACAGGGCACTTTACAATGAGCAGTTCTTC. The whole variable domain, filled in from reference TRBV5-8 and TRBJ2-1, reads EAGVTQSPTHLIKTRGQQATLRCSPISGHTSVYWYQQALGLGLQFLLWYDEGEERNRGNFPPRFSGRQFPNYSSELNVNALELEDSALYLCASSLYRALYNEQFFGPGTRLTVL.

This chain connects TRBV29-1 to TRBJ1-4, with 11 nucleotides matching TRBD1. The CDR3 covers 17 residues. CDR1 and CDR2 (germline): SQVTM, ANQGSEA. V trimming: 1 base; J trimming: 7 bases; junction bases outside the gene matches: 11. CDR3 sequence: CSVEGKSGTGGSEKLFF. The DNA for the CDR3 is TGCAGCGTTGAAGGGAAGTCCGGGACAGGGGGGAGTGAAAAACTGTTTTTT.

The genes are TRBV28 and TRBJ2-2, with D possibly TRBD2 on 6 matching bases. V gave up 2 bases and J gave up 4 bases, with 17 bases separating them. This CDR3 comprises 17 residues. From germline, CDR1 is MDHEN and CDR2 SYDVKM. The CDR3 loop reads CASSLLAGIRSTGELFF. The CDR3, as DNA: TGTGCCAGCAGTTTACTGGCGGGGATAAGGTCCACCGGGGAGCTGTTTTTT.

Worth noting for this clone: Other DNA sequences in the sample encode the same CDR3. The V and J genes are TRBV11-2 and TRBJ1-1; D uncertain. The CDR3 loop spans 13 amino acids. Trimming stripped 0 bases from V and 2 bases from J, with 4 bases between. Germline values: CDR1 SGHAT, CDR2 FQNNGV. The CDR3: CASSLESNTEAFF. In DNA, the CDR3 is TGTGCCAGCAGCTTAGAATCTAACACTGAAGCTTTCTTT. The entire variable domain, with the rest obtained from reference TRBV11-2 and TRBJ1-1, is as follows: EAGVAQSPRYKIIEKRQSVAFWCNPISGHATLYWYQQILGQGPKLLIQFQNNGVVDDSQLPKDRFSAERLKGVDSTLKIQPAKLEDSAVYLCASSLESNTEAFFGQGTRLTVV.

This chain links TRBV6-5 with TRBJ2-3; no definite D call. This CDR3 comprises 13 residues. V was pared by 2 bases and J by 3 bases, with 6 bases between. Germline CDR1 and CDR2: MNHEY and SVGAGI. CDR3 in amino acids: CASSYLRTDTQYF. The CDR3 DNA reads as TGTGCCAGCAGTTACCTTAGAACAGATACGCAGTATTTT.

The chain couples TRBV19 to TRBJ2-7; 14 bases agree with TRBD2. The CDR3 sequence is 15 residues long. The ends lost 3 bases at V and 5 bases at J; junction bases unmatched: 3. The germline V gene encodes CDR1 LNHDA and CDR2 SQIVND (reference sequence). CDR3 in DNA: TGTGCCAGTAGTATTGGACTAGCGGGAGGCAACGAGCAGTACTTC. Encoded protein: CASSIGLAGGNEQYF.

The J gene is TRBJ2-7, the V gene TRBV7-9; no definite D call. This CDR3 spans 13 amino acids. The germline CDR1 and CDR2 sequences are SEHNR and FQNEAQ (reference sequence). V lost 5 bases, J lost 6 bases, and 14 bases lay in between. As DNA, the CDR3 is TGTGCCAGCAGCCCAGACGGATCGGGCGAGCAGTACTTC. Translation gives CASSPDGSGEQYF.

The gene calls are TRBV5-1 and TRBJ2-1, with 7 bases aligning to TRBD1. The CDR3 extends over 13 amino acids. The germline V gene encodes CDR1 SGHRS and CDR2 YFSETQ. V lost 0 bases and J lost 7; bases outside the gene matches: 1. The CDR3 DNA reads TGCGCCAGCAGCTTGGACAGGGGAAATGAGCAGTTCTTC. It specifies CASSLDRGNEQFF.

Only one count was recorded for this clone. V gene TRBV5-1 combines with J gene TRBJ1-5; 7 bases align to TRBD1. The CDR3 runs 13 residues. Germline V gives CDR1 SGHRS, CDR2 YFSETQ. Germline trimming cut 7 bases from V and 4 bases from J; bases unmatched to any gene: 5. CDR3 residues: CASREGQNQPQHF. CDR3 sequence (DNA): TGCGCCAGCCGCGAGGGACAGAATCAGCCCCAGCATTTT. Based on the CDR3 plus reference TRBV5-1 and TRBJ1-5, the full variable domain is KAGVTQTPRYLIKTRGQQVTLSCSPISGHRSVSWYQQTPGQGLQFLFEYFSETQRNKGNFPGRFSGRQFSNSRSEMNVSTLELGDSALYLCASREGQNQPQHFGDGTRLSIL.

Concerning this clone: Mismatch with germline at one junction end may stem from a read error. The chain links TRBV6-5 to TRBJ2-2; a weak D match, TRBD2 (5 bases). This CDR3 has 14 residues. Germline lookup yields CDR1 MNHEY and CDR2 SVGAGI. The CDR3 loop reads CACRRQLNTGELFF. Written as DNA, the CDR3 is TGTGCCTGCAGGAGGCAGTTGAACACCGGGGAGCTGTTTTTT.

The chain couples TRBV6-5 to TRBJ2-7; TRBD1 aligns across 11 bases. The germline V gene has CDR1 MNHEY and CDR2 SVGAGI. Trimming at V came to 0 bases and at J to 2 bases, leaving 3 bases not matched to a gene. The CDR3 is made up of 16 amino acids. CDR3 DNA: TGTGCCAGCAGTTACTCCTCGGGACAGGGGGCCTACGAGCAGTACTTC. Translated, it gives CASSYSSGQGAYEQYF.

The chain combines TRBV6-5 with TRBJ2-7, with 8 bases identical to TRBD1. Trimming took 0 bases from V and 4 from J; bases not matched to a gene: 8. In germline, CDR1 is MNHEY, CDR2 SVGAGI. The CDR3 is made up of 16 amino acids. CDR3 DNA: TGTGCCAGCAGTTACTCCGGGACAGGTACATCATACGAGCAGTACTTC. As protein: CASSYSGTGTSYEQYF.

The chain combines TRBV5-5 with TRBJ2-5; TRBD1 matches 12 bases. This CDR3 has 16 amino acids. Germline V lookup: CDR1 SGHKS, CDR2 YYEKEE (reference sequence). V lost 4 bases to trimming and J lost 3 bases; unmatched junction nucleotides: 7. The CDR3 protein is CASSSPGTGGKETQYF. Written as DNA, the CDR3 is TGTGCCAGCAGCAGCCCCGGGACAGGGGGCAAAGAGACCCAGTACTTC. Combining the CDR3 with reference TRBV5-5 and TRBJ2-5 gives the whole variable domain DAGVTQSPTHLIKTRGQQVTLRCSPISGHKSVSWYQQVLGQGPQFIFQYYEKEERGRGNFPDRFSARQFPNYSSELNVNALLLGDSALYLCASSSPGTGGKETQYFGPGTRLLVL.

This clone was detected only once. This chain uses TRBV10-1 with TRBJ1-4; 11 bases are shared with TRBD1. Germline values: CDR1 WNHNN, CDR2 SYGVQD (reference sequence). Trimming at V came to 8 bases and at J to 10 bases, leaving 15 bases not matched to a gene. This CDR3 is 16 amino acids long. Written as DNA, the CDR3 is TGCGCCAGCGCTGATCCCGGGGGACAGGGGGAGATAAAACTGTTTTTT. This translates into CASADPGGQGEIKLFF.